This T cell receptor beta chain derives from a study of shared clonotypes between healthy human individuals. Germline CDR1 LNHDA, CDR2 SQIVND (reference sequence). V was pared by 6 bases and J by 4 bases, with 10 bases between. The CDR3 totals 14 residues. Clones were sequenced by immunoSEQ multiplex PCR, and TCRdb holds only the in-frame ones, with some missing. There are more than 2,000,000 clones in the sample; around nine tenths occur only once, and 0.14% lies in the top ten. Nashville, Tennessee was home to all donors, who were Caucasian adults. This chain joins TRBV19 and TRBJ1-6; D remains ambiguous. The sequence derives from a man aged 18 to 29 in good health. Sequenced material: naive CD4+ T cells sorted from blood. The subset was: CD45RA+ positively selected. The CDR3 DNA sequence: TGTGCCAGTAGAGACTCCGGGTATAATTCACCCCTCCACTTT. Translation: CASRDSGYNSPLHF.